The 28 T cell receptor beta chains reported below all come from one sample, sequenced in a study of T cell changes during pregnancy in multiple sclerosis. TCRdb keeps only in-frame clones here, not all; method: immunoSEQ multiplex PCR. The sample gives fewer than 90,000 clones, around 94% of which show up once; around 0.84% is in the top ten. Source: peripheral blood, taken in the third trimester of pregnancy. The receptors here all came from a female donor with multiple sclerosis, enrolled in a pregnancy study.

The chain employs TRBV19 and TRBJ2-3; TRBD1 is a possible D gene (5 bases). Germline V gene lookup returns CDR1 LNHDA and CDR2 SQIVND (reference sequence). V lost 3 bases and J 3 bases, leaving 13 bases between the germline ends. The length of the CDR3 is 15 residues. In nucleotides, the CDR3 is TGTGCCAGTAGTATCGGAAGGGGCCAAACAGATACGCAGTATTTT. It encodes CASSIGRGQTDTQYF. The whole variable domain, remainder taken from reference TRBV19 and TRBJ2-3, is DGGITQSPKYLFRKEGQNVTLSCEQNLNHDAMYWYRQDPGQGLRLIYYSQIVNDFQKGDIAEGYSVSREKKESFPLTVTSAQKNPTAFYLCASSIGRGQTDTQYFGPGTRLTVL.

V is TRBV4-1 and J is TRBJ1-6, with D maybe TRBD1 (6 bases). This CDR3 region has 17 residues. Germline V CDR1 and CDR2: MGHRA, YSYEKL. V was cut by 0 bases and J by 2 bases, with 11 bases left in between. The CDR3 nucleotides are TGCGCCAGCAGCCAAGACCTCCAGGGGACCTATAATTCACCCCTCCACTTT. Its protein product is CASSQDLQGTYNSPLHF.

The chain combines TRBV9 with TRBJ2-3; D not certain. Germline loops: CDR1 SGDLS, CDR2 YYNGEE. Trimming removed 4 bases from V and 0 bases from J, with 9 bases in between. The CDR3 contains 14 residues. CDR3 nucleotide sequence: TGTGCCAGCAGCCCCCTAGTCAGCACAGATACGCAGTATTTT. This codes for CASSPLVSTDTQYF.

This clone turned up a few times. CDR3 coding DNA: TGTGCCAGCAGAATGGGTAGCGGGACGAACACCGGGGAGCTGTTTTTT. It yields the protein CASRMGSGTNTGELFF. This sequence joins TRBV2 and TRBJ2-2; 8 bases are shared with TRBD2. V was pared by 6 bases and J by 0 bases, with 6 bases of the junction left unmatched. This CDR3 is 16 amino acids long. The germline gives CDR1 SNHLY, CDR2 FYNNEI.

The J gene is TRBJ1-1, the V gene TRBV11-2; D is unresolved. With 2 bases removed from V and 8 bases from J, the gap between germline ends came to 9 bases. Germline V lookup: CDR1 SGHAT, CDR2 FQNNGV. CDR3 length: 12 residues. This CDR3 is CASSLSPREAFF. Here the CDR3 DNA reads TGTGCCAGCAGCTTATCCCCCCGGGAAGCTTTCTTT.

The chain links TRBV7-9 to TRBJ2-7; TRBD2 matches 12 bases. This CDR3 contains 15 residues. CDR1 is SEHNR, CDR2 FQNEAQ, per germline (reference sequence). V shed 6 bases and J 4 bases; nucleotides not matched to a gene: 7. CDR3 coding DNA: TGTGCCAGCAGACCTCCGGGACTAGCGGGTTACGAGCAGTACTTC. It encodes CASRPPGLAGYEQYF. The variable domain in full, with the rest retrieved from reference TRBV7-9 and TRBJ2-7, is DTGVSQNPRHKITKRGQNVTFRCDPISEHNRLYWYRQTLGQGPEFLTYFQNEAQLEKSRLLSDRFSAERPKGSFSTLEIQRTEQGDSAMYLCASRPPGLAGYEQYFGPGTRLTVT.

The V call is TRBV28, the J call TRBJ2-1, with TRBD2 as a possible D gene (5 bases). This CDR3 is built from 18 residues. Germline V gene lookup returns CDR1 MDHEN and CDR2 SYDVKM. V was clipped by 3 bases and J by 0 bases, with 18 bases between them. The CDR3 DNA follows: TGTGCCAGCAGTTTTTATTGGGTCGGCACTAGCTCCTACAATGAGCAGTTCTTC. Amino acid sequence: CASSFYWVGTSSYNEQFF.

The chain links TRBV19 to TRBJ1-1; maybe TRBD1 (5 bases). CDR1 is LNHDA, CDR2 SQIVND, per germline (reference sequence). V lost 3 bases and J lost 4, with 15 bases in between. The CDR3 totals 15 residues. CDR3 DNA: TGTGCCAGTAGTATTACCCCTCTCGGGGGCACTGAAGCTTTCTTT. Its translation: CASSITPLGGTEAFF.

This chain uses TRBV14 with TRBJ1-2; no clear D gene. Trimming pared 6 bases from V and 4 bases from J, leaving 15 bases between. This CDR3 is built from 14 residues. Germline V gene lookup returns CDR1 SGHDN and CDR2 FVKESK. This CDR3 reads CASSLDTLLYGYTF. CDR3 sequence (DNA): TGTGCCAGCAGTCTCGACACCCTCCTCTATGGCTACACCTTC.

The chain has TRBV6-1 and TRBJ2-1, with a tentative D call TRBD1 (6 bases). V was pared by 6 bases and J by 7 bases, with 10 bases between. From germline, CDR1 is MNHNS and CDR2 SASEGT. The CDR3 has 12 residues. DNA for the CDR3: TGTGCCAGCAGCTGGGGGCGGAATGAGCAGTTCTTC. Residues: CASSWGRNEQFF.

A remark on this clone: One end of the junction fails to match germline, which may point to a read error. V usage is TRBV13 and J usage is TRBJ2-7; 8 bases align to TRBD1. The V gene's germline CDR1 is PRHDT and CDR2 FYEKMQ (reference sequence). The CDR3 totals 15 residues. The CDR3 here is CASSYGTGGPLPWDF. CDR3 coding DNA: TGTGCCAGCAGCTATGGCACAGGGGGGCCCTTACCGTGGGACTTC.

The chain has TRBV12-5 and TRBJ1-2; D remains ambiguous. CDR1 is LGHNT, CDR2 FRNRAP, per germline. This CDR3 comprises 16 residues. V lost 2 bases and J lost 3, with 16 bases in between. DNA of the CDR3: TGTGCTAGTGGTTTGATCCCGGGAGCGCCCTACTATGGCTACACCTTC. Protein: CASGLIPGAPYYGYTF.

CDR3 DNA sequence: TGTGCCAGCAGGGGGGTGATTAGCGGGAAGCACAATGAGCAGTTCTTC. Translating it yields CASRGVISGKHNEQFF. The chain has TRBV2 and TRBJ2-1; 8 positions agree with TRBD2. In germline, CDR1 is SNHLY, CDR2 FYNNEI. Trimming took 6 bases from V and 5 from J; bases not matched to a gene: 12. There are 16 residues in the CDR3. Looking up the rest from reference TRBV2 and TRBJ2-1 gives the full variable domain: EPEVTQTPSHQVTQMGQEVILRCVPISNHLYFYWYRQILGQKVEFLVSFYNNEISEKSEIFDDQFSVERPDGSNFTLKIRSTKLEDSAMYFCASRGVISGKHNEQFFGPGTRLTVL.

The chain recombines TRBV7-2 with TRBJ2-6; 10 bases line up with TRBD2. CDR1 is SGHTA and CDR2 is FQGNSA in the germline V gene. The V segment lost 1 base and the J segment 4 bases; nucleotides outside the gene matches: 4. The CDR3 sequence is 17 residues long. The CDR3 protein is CASSLVLAGAGANVLTF. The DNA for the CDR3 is TGTGCCAGCAGCTTAGTCCTAGCGGGAGCCGGGGCCAACGTCCTGACTTTC.

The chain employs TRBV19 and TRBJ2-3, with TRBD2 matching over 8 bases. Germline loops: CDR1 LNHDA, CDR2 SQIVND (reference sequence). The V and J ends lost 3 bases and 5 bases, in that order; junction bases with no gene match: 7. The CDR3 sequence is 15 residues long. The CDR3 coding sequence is TGTGCCAGTAGTATCGGTAGCGGGAACGGAGATACGCAGTATTTT. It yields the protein CASSIGSGNGDTQYF.

The DNA for the CDR3 is TGTGCCAGCAGTTTATCGGCCGGGAGGAACATTCAGTACTTC. As protein: CASSLSAGRNIQYF. The chain combines TRBV27 with TRBJ2-4; TRBD2 matches at 7 bases. The CDR3 runs 14 residues. With 0 bases clipped from V and 7 bases from J, the junction kept 3 bases outside the gene matches. Germline CDR1 MNHEY, CDR2 SMNVEV (reference sequence).

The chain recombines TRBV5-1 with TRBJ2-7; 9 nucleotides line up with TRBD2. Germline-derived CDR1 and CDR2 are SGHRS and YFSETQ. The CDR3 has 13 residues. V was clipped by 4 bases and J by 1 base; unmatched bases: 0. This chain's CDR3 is CASSLAGSYEQYF. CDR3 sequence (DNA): TGCGCCAGCAGCCTAGCGGGATCCTACGAGCAGTACTTC.

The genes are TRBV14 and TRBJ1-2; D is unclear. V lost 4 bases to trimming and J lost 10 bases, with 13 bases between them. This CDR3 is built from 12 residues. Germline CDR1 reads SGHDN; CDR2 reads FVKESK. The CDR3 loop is CASSRRRRDYTF. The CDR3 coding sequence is TGTGCCAGCAGCCGACGCCGACGGGACTACACCTTC.

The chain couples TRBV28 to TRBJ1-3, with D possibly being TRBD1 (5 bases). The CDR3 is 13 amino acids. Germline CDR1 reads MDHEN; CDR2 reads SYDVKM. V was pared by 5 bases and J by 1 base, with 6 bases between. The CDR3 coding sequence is TGTGCCAGCAGTCCAGGGTCTGGAAACACCATATATTTT. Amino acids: CASSPGSGNTIYF. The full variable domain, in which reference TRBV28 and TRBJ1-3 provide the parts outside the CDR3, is DVKVTQSSRYLVKRTGEKVFLECVQDMDHENMFWYRQDPGLGLRLIYFSYDVKMKEKGDIPEGYSVSREKKERFSLILESASTNQTSMYLCASSPGSGNTIYFGEGSWLTVV.

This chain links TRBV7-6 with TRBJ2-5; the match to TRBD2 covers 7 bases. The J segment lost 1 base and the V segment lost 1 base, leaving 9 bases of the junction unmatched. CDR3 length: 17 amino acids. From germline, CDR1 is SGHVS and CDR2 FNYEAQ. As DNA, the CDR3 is TGTGCCAGCAGCTTAGGGGCTAGCGGTCAAACCCAAGAGACCCAGTACTTC. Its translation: CASSLGASGQTQETQYF. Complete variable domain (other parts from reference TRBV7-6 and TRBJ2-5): GAGVSQSPRYKVTKRGQDVALRCDPISGHVSLYWYRQALGQGPEFLTYFNYEAQQDKSGLPNDRFSAERPEGSISTLTIQRTEQRDSAMYRCASSLGASGQTQETQYFGPGTRLLVL.

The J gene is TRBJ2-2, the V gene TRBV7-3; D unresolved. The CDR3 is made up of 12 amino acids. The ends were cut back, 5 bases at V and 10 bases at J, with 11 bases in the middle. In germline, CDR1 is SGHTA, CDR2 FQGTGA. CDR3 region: CASSPPYPELFF. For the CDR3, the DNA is TGTGCCAGCAGCCCCCCCTATCCGGAGCTGTTTTTT.

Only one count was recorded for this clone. The CDR3: CASSRLAGGYEQYF. For the CDR3, the DNA is TGTGCCAGCAGCCGTCTAGCGGGAGGATACGAGCAGTACTTC. The V and J genes are TRBV28 and TRBJ2-7; 11 nucleotides align to TRBD2. Per the germline V gene, CDR1 is MDHEN and CDR2 is SYDVKM. The CDR3 spans 14 residues. J lost 4 bases, V lost 6 bases, and 5 bases had no gene match.

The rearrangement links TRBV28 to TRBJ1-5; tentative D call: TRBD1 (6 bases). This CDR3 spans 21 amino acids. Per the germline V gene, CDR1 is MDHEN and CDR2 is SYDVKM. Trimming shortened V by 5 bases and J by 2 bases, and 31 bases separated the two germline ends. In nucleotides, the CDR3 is TGTGCCAGCAGTCCCCGATTGCGTTCAGGGACGCCGGACAGTCGCAATCAGCCCCAGCATTTT. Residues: CASSPRLRSGTPDSRNQPQHF.

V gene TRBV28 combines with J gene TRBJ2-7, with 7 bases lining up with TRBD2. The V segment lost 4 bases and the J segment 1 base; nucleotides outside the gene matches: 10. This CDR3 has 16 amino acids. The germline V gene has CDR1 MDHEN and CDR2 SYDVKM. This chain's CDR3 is CASSSFGGTRSYEQYF. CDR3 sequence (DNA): TGTGCCAGCAGTTCCTTCGGGGGGACTCGTTCCTACGAGCAGTACTTC. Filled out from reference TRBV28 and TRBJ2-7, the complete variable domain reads DVKVTQSSRYLVKRTGEKVFLECVQDMDHENMFWYRQDPGLGLRLIYFSYDVKMKEKGDIPEGYSVSREKKERFSLILESASTNQTSMYLCASSSFGGTRSYEQYFGPGTRLTVT.

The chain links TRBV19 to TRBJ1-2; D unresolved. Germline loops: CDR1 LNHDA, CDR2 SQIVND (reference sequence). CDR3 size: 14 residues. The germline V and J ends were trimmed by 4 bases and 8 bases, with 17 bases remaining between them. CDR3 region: CASSRHAEGNGYTF. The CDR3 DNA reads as TGTGCCAGTAGTAGACACGCAGAGGGAAACGGCTACACCTTC.

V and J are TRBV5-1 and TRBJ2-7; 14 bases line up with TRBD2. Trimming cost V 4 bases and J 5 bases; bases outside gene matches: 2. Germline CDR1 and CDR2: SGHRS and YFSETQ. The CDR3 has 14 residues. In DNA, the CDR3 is TGCGCCAGCAGCATGGGACTAGCGGGAGACGAGCAGTACTTC. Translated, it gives CASSMGLAGDEQYF.

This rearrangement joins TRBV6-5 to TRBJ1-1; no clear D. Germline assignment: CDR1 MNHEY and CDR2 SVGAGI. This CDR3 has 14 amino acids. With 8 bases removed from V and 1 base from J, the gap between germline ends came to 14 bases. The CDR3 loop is CASLPLTENTEAFF. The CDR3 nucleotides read TGTGCCAGCCTTCCCCTCACAGAGAACACTGAAGCTTTCTTT.

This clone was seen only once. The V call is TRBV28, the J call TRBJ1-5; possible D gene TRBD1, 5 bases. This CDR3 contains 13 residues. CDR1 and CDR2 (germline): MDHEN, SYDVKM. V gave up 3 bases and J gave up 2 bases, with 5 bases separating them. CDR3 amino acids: CASSLGRNQPQHF. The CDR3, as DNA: TGTGCCAGCAGTTTGGGGCGCAATCAGCCCCAGCATTTT.